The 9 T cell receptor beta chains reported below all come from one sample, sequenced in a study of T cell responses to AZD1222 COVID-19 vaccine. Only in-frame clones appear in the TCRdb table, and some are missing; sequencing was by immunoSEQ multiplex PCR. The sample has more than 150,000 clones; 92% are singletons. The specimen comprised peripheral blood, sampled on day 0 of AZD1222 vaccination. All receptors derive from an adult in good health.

CDR3 DNA: TGTGCCAGCAGTCCATCAACAGGGAAAAGCAATCAGCCCCAGCATTTT. This codes for CASSPSTGKSNQPQHF. The V call is TRBV27, the J call TRBJ1-5, with D tentatively TRBD1 (6 bases). V was clipped by 5 bases and J by 1 base, with 15 bases between them. Per germline, CDR1 MNHEY and CDR2 SMNVEV (reference sequence). This CDR3 comprises 16 residues.

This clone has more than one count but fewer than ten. CDR3 bases: TGTGAATGGGACAACCAAGAGACCCAGTACTTC. Its translation is CEWDNQETQYF. The V call is TRBV25-1, the J call TRBJ2-5, with a tentative D call TRBD1 (6 bases). Germline CDR1 MGHDK, CDR2 SYGVNS. The CDR3 length is 11 residues.

The CDR3 nucleotides read TGTGCCACCAGTGATTTGCTACCGGCCAATGAGCAGTTCTTC. Translated, it gives CATSDLLPANEQFF. V is TRBV24-1 and J is TRBJ2-1; D not certain. The CDR3 sequence is 14 residues long. Germline values: CDR1 KGHDR, CDR2 SFDVKD. V lost 0 bases and J lost 6, with 8 bases in between.

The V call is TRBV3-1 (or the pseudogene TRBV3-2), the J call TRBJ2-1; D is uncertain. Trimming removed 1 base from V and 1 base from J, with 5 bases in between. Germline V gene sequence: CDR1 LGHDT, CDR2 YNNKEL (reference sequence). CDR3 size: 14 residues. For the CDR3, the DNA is TGTGCCAGCAGCCAAGGTTCGTCCTACAATGAGCAGTTCTTC. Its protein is CASSQGSSYNEQFF.

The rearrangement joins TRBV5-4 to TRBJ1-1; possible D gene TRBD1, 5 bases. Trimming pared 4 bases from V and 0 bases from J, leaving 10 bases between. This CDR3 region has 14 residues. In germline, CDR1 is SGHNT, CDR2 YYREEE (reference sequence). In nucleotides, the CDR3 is TGTGCCAGCAGCGAGGGACGGATGAACACTGAAGCTTTCTTT. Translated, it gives CASSEGRMNTEAFF.

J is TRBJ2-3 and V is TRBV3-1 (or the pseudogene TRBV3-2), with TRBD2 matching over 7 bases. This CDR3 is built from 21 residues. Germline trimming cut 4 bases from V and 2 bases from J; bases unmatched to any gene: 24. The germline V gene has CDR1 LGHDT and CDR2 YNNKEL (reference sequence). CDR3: CASSPQKGVSLAGVTTDTQYF. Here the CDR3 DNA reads TGTGCCAGCAGCCCCCAAAAAGGAGTGTCACTTGCGGGGGTAACCACAGATACGCAGTATTTT.

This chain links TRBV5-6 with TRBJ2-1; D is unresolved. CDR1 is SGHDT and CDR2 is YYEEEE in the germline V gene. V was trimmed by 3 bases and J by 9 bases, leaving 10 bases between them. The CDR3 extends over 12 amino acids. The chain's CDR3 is CASSSLVGEQFF. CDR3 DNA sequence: TGTGCCAGCAGCTCCTTAGTAGGTGAGCAGTTCTTC.

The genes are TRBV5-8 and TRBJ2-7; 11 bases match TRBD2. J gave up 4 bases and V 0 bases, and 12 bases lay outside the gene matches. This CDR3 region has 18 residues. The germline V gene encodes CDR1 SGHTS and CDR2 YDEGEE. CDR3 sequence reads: CASSLAPRTSGLNYEQYF. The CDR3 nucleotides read TGTGCCAGCAGCTTGGCCCCCAGGACTAGCGGGCTGAATTACGAGCAGTACTTC.

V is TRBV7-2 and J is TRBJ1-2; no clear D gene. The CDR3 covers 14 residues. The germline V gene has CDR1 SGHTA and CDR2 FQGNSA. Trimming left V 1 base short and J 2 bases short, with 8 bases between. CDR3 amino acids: CASSLGSGNYGYTF. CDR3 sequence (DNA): TGTGCCAGCAGCTTAGGGTCCGGGAACTATGGCTACACCTTC.